This TCR beta chain was sequenced in a study of T-cell reconstitution after alpha-beta-depleted transplantation in children (dated by TCRdb to 2016 to 2018). Looking at the study overall: Using TCR repertoire profiling, the study quantitatively followed how T-cell immune reconstitution unfolded in children after TCRalphabeta/CD19-depleted allogeneic hematopoietic cell transplantation. What the research found in general, with its limitations: About two months after transplant, the apparently early recovery of alphabetaT-cell counts reportedly depended on just several hundred clones that had expanded rapidly and came from non-depleted graft cells. Over subsequent months, a decline in hyperexpanded clone frequencies was noted, and after one year, T-cell counts and TCRbeta diversity were mostly ascribed to newly produced T cells. In some patients, the high TCRbeta diversity seen at day 60 was put down to recipient T cells and intrathymic progenitors that had survived conditioning.

The meaning of the sample's treatment or condition label: allogeneic hematopoietic cell transplantation with graft depleted of TCRalphabeta T cells and CD19 B cells. Transplant recipients were children who received TCRalphabeta/CD19-depleted allogeneic hematopoietic cell grafts. Library creation used PCR. Sequenced on an Illumina HiSeq 2500. TCR libraries were prepared with molecular barcoding, using unique molecular identifiers to normalize TCRbeta repertoire quantification. TCRdb reworked the public reads: Q25 trimming with fastp, MiXCR clone assembly, productive beta chains retained. Duplicate CDR3 protein sequences are folded into a single record with the most common DNA and genes. Within this sample are approximately 240,000 distinct CDR3 sequences, with roughly 11% of them counted one time only. The ten largest clonotypes hold over 25% of the sample. Notes on this clonotype: The antigen it binds to is not known. No clone much larger than this one lies a single base away; base qualities are absent.

Via the germline V gene, CDR1 is ENHRY and CDR2 SYGVKD. Including cysteine and phenylalanine, the CDR3 has 14 amino acids. The retained sequence is limited to the CDR3, 42 bases, with the frame set at the first base. Compared with germline, V lacks 11 bases and J lacks 5 bases; bases without a gene match: 12. The source of this sequence is a child less than two years old with acute myeloid leukemia, due to receive a stem cell transplant. Sequences were derived from PBMCs, sampled before TCRalphabeta/CD19-depleted stem cell transplant. The chain uses TRBV10-3 and TRBJ2-3; TRBD2 matches 8 bases in the middle. The sequenced DNA: TGTGCCTTCAAACAGCGGGAGTTAGAAGATACGCAGTATTTT. Translated, it reads CAFKQRELEDTQYF.